These T cell receptor beta chains were read from a single sample in a study of post-analysis software for immune sequencing data. Each CDR3 protein gets one entry after TCRdb re-called the PCR reads with MiXCR. Found here are hundreds of thousands of distinct CDR3 sequences, just under 30% of them singletons; the top ten hold around 0.56%. Sample: blood. These receptors came from a girl under 18 with multiple sclerosis. Both conserved end residues are part of each CDR3. The D gene is left open where the match is weak. Clone size appears in some rows only: once, few, many, or a class for an expanded clone.

D: -
size: -
V: TRBV5-8
J: TRBJ1-6
CDR3: CASSFSLLYNSPLHF
DNA: TGTGCCAGCAGCTTCAGTCTTCTGTATAATTCACCCCTCCACTTT

D: -
size: few
V: TRBV15
J: TRBJ2-5
CDR3: CATSRDIGAVMKTQYF
DNA: TGTGCCACCAGCAGAGATATTGGGGCTGTCATGAAGACCCAGTACTTC

D: -
size: few
V: TRBV6-1
J: TRBJ2-3
CDR3: CASSEWSGSTDTQYF
DNA: TGTGCCAGCAGTGAATGGTCCGGCAGCACAGATACGCAGTATTTT

D: -
size: -
V: TRBV12-3/TRBV12-4
J: TRBJ2-7
CDR3: CAGQAVTYEQYF
DNA: TGTGCGGGGCAGGCGGTTACCTACGAGCAGTACTTC

D: -
size: -
V: TRBV7-2
J: TRBJ1-2
CDR3: CASSSHGGTVYGYTF
DNA: TGTGCCAGCAGCTCCCACGGGGGGACCGTGTATGGCTACACCTTC

D: TRBD1
size: -
V: TRBV7-2
J: TRBJ1-1
CDR3: CASSPGRGQEAFF
DNA: TGTGCCAGCAGCCCCGGAAGGGGGCAGGAAGCTTTCTTT

D: TRBD2
size: few
V: TRBV10-3
J: TRBJ2-1
CDR3: CAIRTGTTADNEQFF
DNA: TGTGCCATCAGAACCGGGACTACCGCGGACAATGAGCAGTTCTTC

D: -
size: -
V: TRBV7-9
J: TRBJ2-5
CDR3: CASRSGANQETQYF
DNA: TGTGCCAGCCGGTCCGGGGCCAACCAAGAGACCCAGTACTTC

D: TRBD2
size: few
V: TRBV4-1
J: TRBJ2-1
CDR3: CASSDIAGGLSYNEQFF
DNA: TGCGCCAGCAGCGATATAGCGGGGGGGCTCTCCTACAATGAGCAGTTCTTC

D: TRBD1
size: -
V: TRBV29-1
J: TRBJ2-5
CDR3: CSVAGTGSLGTQYF
DNA: TGCAGCGTAGCCGGGACAGGGAGTTTGGGGACCCAGTACTTC

D: -
size: -
V: TRBV27
J: TRBJ2-3
CDR3: CASSPVLIMWADTQYF
DNA: TGTGCCAGCAGTCCTGTACTAATTATGTGGGCAGATACGCAGTATTTT

D: -
size: -
V: TRBV19
J: TRBJ1-5
CDR3: CASSIDDGGDQPQHF
DNA: TGTGCCAGTAGTATAGATGACGGTGGGGATCAGCCCCAGCATTTT

D: -
size: -
V: TRBV29-1
J: TRBJ2-4
CDR3: CSALGGQSLTKNIQYF
DNA: TGCAGCGCCTTGGGGGGACAGTCATTAACCAAAAACATTCAGTACTTC

D: -
size: many
V: TRBV2
J: TRBJ2-3
CDR3: CASGREATDTQYF
DNA: TGTGCCAGCGGCAGGGAAGCGACAGATACGCAGTATTTT

D: -
size: -
V: TRBV6-6
J: TRBJ1-1
CDR3: CASNEVAGPDTEAFF
DNA: TGTGCCAGCAACGAGGTGGCGGGGCCGGACACTGAAGCTTTCTTT

D: -
size: many
V: TRBV14
J: TRBJ2-1
CDR3: CASSLKRRHGEQFF
DNA: TGTGCCAGCAGCCTCAAAAGGAGGCATGGTGAGCAGTTCTTC

D: -
size: -
V: TRBV12-5
J: TRBJ2-6
CDR3: CASGLSGTGANVLTF
DNA: TGTGCTAGTGGTTTGTCTGGGACTGGGGCCAACGTCCTGACTTTC

D: TRBD2
size: -
V: TRBV7-9
J: TRBJ2-5
CDR3: CASSPAGGGETQYF
DNA: TGTGCCAGCAGCCCAGCGGGGGGGGGTGAGACCCAGTACTTC

D: -
size: -
V: TRBV27
J: TRBJ1-2
CDR3: CTSSFRTAYGYTF
DNA: TGTACCAGCAGTTTCAGAACAGCCTATGGCTACACCTTC

D: TRBD1
size: -
V: TRBV5-1
J: TRBJ2-1
CDR3: CASSPWKDRGTYNEQFF
DNA: TGCGCCAGCAGCCCTTGGAAGGACAGGGGGACTTACAATGAGCAGTTCTTC

D: TRBD1
size: many
V: TRBV6-5
J: TRBJ1-2
CDR3: CASSRTGGYGYTF
DNA: TGTGCCAGCAGCCGGACAGGGGGCTATGGCTACACCTTC

D: -
size: -
V: TRBV28
J: TRBJ2-1
CDR3: CASVGPQRVNEQFF
DNA: TGTGCCAGCGTTGGCCCTCAGAGAGTAAATGAGCAGTTCTTC

D: TRBD2
size: once
V: TRBV29-1
J: TRBJ2-7
CDR3: CSAATRGGDEQYF
DNA: TGCAGCGCTGCGACCCGGGGGGGTGACGAGCAGTACTTC